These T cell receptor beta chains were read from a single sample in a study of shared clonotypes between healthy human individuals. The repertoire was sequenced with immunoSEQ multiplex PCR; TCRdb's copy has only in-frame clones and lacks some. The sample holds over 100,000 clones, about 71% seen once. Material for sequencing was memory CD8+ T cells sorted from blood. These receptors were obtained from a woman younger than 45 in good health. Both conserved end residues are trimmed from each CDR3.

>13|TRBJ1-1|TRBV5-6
ASSLRGSENTEAF
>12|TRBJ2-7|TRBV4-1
ASSQDPSGIEQY
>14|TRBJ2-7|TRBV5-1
ASRLGLAVSSYEQY
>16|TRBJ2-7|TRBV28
ASSTHGLAGGITHEQY
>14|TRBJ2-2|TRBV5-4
ASSVDRGRNTGELF
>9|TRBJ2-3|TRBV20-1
SARDLDTQY
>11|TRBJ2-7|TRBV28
ASSWGGACEQY
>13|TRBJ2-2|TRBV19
ASSMSRTLGGELF
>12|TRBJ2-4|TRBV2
ASSDRLAKNIQY
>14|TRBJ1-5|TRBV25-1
ASSESGQGAVQPQH
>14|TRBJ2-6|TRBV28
ASSLGTVSGANVLT
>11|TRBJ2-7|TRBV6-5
ASSYGTNYEQY
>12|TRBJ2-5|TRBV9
ASSGAGELETQY
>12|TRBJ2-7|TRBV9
ASSSSGRLDEQY
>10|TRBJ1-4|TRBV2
ASGGEGEKLF
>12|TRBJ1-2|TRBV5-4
ASSGGGANYGYT
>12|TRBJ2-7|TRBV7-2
ASSFQRDSYEQY
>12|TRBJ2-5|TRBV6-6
ASSYSVLSETQY
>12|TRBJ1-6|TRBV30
AWSPKPPKSPLH
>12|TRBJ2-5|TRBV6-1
ASSDQEAHETQY
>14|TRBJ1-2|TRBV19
ASSIDNAGPLYGYT
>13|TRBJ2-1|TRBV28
ASSLERSGRNEQF
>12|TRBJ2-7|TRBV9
ASSVSQGAEEQY
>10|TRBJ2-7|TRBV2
ARERVGYEQY
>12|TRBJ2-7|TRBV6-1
ASSSLGRTYEQY
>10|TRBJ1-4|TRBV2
ASIATNEKLF
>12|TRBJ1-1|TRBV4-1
ASSLPGALLEAF
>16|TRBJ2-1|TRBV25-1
ASSEWGPEGTSGNEQF
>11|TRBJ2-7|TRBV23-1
ASSHRHGSEQY
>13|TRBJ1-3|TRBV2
ASSDGDTAPGTIY
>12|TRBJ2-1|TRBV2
ASSWTGGSYEQF
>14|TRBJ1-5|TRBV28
ASSSFRGGLVQPQH
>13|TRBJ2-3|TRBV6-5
ASIQLAGGSDTQY
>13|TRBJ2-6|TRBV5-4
ASSLALSGANVLT
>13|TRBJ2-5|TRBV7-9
ASSLGADFQETQY
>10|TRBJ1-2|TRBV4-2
ASSTRGYGYT
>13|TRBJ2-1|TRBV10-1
ASTQYVGDYNEQF
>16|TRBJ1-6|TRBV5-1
ASSPSERQKTGNSPLH
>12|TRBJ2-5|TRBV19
ASIRLERRETQY
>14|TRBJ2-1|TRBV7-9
ASSGGTGGTDNEQF
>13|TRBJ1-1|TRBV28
ASSFRVSLNTEAF
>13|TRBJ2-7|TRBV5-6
ASSRGLAGAYEQY
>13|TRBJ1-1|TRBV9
ASSGRDRGNTEAF
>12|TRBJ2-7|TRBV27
ASRLRDSRYEQY
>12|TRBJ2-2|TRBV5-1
ASQGQINTGELF
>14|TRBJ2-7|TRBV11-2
ASSPGGGSRSYEQY
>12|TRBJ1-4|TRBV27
ASSVTGAQVKLF
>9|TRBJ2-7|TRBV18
ASSEAYEQY
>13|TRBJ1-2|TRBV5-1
ASSFGDRDNYGYT
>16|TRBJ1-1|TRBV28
ASSSDSRVWGMNTEAF
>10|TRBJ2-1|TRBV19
ASSQRLNEQF
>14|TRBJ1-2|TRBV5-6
ASSFRWGRLDYGYT
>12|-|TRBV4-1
ASSQGTGVYEQY
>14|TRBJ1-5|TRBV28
ASSLAGDGYNQPQH